These T cell receptor beta chains were read from a single sample in a study of response to subunit inactivated influenza vaccine. TCRdb re-analysed the RT-PCR reads in MiXCR, keeping a single row per CDR3 protein. The sample holds about 500,000 distinct CDR3 sequences; approximately 7.3% are singletons and the top ten take around 12%. The specimen was PBMCs from blood, collected roughly 24 months after vaccination. These receptors were collected from a man in his fifties or sixties who received an inactivated influenza vaccine. Both conserved end residues are part of each CDR3. The D gene is left open where the match is weak. Rows give clone size only sometimes, using once, few, many, or a class for an expanded clone.

cdr3_nt	cdr3_aa	d_call	clone_size	v_call	j_call
TGCGCCAGCAGCTCCCCATGGGGGGGCCGTTTAGATACGCAGTATTTT	CASSSPWGGRLDTQYF	.	.	TRBV4-1	TRBJ2-3
TGTGCCAGCTCACCCCCAGGAGGGGCGGGAGCTACCTACGAGCAGTACTTC	CASSPPGGAGATYEQYF	TRBD2	.	TRBV18	TRBJ2-7
TGTGCCAGCAGTTACGGCGGACTGAACACTGAAGCTTTCTTT	CASSYGGLNTEAFF	.	many	TRBV6-5	TRBJ1-1
TGCAGCGTTCAGTTGACTAATGAAAAACTGTTTTTT	CSVQLTNEKLFF	.	.	TRBV29-1	TRBJ1-4
TGCGCCAGCAGCTTGGAAGGGACAGGCCGGTACGAGCAGTACTTC	CASSLEGTGRYEQYF	TRBD1	few	TRBV5-1	TRBJ2-7
TGTGCCACCAGCAGAGATTATGCTGAAGCTTTCTTT	CATSRDYAEAFF	.	many	TRBV15	TRBJ1-1
TGTGCCAGCAGCCAAGATCTTAGGACAGGGTGGGCGAACACTGAAGCTTTCTTT	CASSQDLRTGWANTEAFF	TRBD1	.	TRBV3-1	TRBJ1-1
TGTGCCAGCAGTACGGGAGCTCCGGGACGCCAGAGCTCCTACGAGCAGTACTTC	CASSTGAPGRQSSYEQYF	.	few	TRBV6-2/TRBV6-3	TRBJ2-7
TGCGCCAGCAGCTTGGGAGCGGGGCTGAACACCGGGGAGCTGTTTTTT	CASSLGAGLNTGELFF	TRBD2	.	TRBV5-1	TRBJ2-2
TGTGCCAGCAGCGGTAGACAGGGAGGAAACACCATATATTTT	CASSGRQGGNTIYF	TRBD1	few	TRBV5-5	TRBJ1-3
TGTGCCAGCAGCCCCGGGGGGAAGTTTGCAGATACGCAGTATTTT	CASSPGGKFADTQYF	TRBD2	.	TRBV4-2	TRBJ2-3
TGTGCCAGCAGTGGACGGACGGGAGGGGGTGAGCAGTTCTTC	CASSGRTGGGEQFF	TRBD2	.	TRBV2	TRBJ2-1
TGCAGTGCTAGAGCCAGCCCCATCGAAAAACTGTTTTTT	CSARASPIEKLFF	.	.	TRBV20-1	TRBJ1-4
TGTGCCAGCAGCTTAGGGGCCACCACCTACGAGCAGTACTTC	CASSLGATTYEQYF	.	.	TRBV7-2	TRBJ2-7
TGTGCCACCAGCAGAGATCTGATTGCAGGGGAAGAGACCCAGTACTTC	CATSRDLIAGEETQYF	.	few	TRBV15	TRBJ2-5
TGCGCCAGCAGCCAACAGGGGCCCCCCTACTACGAGCAGTACTTC	CASSQQGPPYYEQYF	TRBD1	few	TRBV5-1	TRBJ2-7
TGTGCCAGCAGCATACTAGCGGGAGGCGCCGGGGAGCTGTTTTTT	CASSILAGGAGELFF	TRBD2	few	TRBV7-3	TRBJ2-2
TGTGCCAGCTCACCTGTCCCGGGACAATCAGCTAACTATGGCTACACCTTC	CASSPVPGQSANYGYTF	.	few	TRBV18	TRBJ1-2
TGCAGTGCTAGAGATACCAGGGTAGGAGGAAACACCATATATTTT	CSARDTRVGGNTIYF	.	.	TRBV20-1	TRBJ1-3
TGTGCCAGCAGCCGGGAGGGGGGCTCCTACAATGAGCAGTTCTTC	CASSREGGSYNEQFF	TRBD2	.	TRBV7-2	TRBJ2-1
TGTGCCTGGAGTGTACTTATGAACACTGAAGCTTTCTTT	CAWSVLMNTEAFF	.	few	TRBV30	TRBJ1-1
TGTGCCAGCAGCCAACTGGACCGGGCACTGGATTCTTTAGGCTACACCTTC	CASSQLDRALDSLGYTF	.	many	TRBV14	TRBJ1-2
TGTGCCAGCAGCGCGACCTTTGACAGGGTTAATGCAGATACGCAGTATTTT	CASSATFDRVNADTQYF	TRBD1	many	TRBV7-2	TRBJ2-3
TGTGCCAGCAGTTTTGGGCGGAGCACAGATACGCAGTATTTT	CASSFGRSTDTQYF	.	many	TRBV27	TRBJ2-3
TGTGCCAGCAGCCTCGACAGGATCGGTGGCTACACCTTC	CASSLDRIGGYTF	.	few	TRBV7-2	TRBJ1-2
TGCAGTGCTAGCCCAGGGGGTCATGAAAAACTGTTTTTT	CSASPGGHEKLFF	TRBD1	few	TRBV20-1	TRBJ1-4
TGCAGTGCTACCATTGGGGAGGGGGCTTACAATGAGCAGTTCTTC	CSATIGEGAYNEQFF	.	.	TRBV20-1	TRBJ2-1
TGCGCCAGCAGCCAAGATTGGACTAGCGGCGCACCTAGCACAGATACGCAGTATTTT	CASSQDWTSGAPSTDTQYF	TRBD2	few	TRBV4-3	TRBJ2-3
TGTGCCAGCAGTTTAGACTGGACAGGGCGGTCCCCTATGGACTTC	CASSLDWTGRSPMDF	TRBD1	.	TRBV12-3/TRBV12-4	TRBJ1-2
TGTGCCAGCAGTCTCGGAGGGGTCACAGATACGCAGTATTTT	CASSLGGVTDTQYF	.	many	TRBV7-2	TRBJ2-3
TGTGCCAGCAGCGCAGGGAGAAAACCCCTCCACTTT	CASSAGRKPLHF	.	many	TRBV9	TRBJ1-6
TGTGCCAGCAGTGCCCCCACTAGCGGGAGAAGCACAGATACGCAGTATTTT	CASSAPTSGRSTDTQYF	TRBD2	many	TRBV28	TRBJ2-3
TGTGCCAGCAGTAGAAGTGGGACTACCAATGAGCAGTTCTTC	CASSRSGTTNEQFF	TRBD2	.	TRBV6-1	TRBJ2-1
TGTGCCAGTAAAGTTCACAAGGAGGATGAGCAGTTCTTC	CASKVHKEDEQFF	.	.	TRBV19	TRBJ2-1
TGCAGTGCTAGAGCAGGGGGGGGAGGGCGACAAGAGACCCAGTACTTC	CSARAGGGGRQETQYF	.	.	TRBV20-1	TRBJ2-5
TGTGCCAGCAGTTCCCCAACTAAAGGGGACACCGGGGAGCTGTTTTTT	CASSSPTKGDTGELFF	.	.	TRBV28	TRBJ2-2
TGTGCCAGCAGTCCAGGGGCGGGAGAGACCCAGTACTTC	CASSPGAGETQYF	.	few	TRBV12-3/TRBV12-4	TRBJ2-5
TGCAGTGCTAGAGATCCCGGCAGCGGAAGCACAGATACGCAGTATTTT	CSARDPGSGSTDTQYF	.	many	TRBV20-1	TRBJ2-3
TGCAGCGTTGTGGAGACAGGGGGTGGTGAGCAGTTCTTC	CSVVETGGGEQFF	TRBD1	.	TRBV29-1	TRBJ2-1
TGTGCCAGCAGCGTCACTAGCCTTGGACGGGGTGAGCAGTTCTTC	CASSVTSLGRGEQFF	.	.	TRBV9	TRBJ2-1
TGTGCCAGCAGTTTCACTAGCGGGGGGGATGAGCAGTTCTTC	CASSFTSGGDEQFF	TRBD2	few	TRBV12-3/TRBV12-4	TRBJ2-1
TGTGCCAGCAGCCAGACCGGGACAGGGTACTACGAGCAGTACTTC	CASSQTGTGYYEQYF	TRBD1	few	TRBV4-2	TRBJ2-7
TGTGCCTGGAGTTGGGGGGGAGGCGTTGAAAAACTGTTTTTT	CAWSWGGGVEKLFF	.	few	TRBV30	TRBJ1-4
TGCAGTGCTACGAAGGCAGGTCTGGCGTTCTATGGCTACACCTTC	CSATKAGLAFYGYTF	.	.	TRBV20-1	TRBJ1-2